Each of the 29 T cell receptor beta chains below was sequenced from the same sample in a study of T-cell memory formation after mild COVID-19. TCRdb re-derived calls from the 5' RACE reads in MiXCR, one entry per CDR3 protein. Here the sample spans approximately 410,000 distinct CDR3 sequences, 20% to 30% being singletons. The sequencing input was PBMCs or a T cell subset sorted from them (not recorded which). The receptors stem from an adult woman who had mild COVID-19 (a few samples of this study predate the infection). Cell type and time point are not known.

V is TRBV12-3 or TRBV12-4 and J is TRBJ1-1, with D unresolved. V was trimmed by 7 bases and J by 1 base, leaving 13 bases between them. The CDR3 has 14 amino acids. Written as DNA, the CDR3 is TGTGCCAGCAACCTCGGAGGGTCGAACACTGAAGCTTTCTTT. This codes for CASNLGGSNTEAFF.

V gene TRBV6-5 combines with J gene TRBJ2-3, with TRBD2 matching 8 bases. Germline V gene sequence: CDR1 MNHEY, CDR2 SVGAGI. Trimming took 6 bases from V and 6 from J; bases not matched to a gene: 11. This CDR3 has 15 residues. The CDR3 bases are TGTGCCAGCAGCTGGAGCGGGAGAGCTCCCGATACGCAGTATTTT. Its translation is CASSWSGRAPDTQYF.

The chain joins TRBV7-9 to TRBJ2-6; no clear D gene. Germline assignment: CDR1 SEHNR and CDR2 FQNEAQ (reference sequence). V was pared by 5 bases and J by 0 bases, with 11 bases between. CDR3 length: 16 amino acids. The CDR3 spells CASSPGSYSGANVLTF. The CDR3 DNA follows: TGTGCCAGCAGCCCCGGATCTTACTCTGGGGCCAACGTCCTGACTTTC. The complete variable domain, with remaining parts taken from reference TRBV7-9 and TRBJ2-6, reads DTGVSQNPRHKITKRGQNVTFRCDPISEHNRLYWYRQTLGQGPEFLTYFQNEAQLEKSRLLSDRFSAERPKGSFSTLEIQRTEQGDSAMYLCASSPGSYSGANVLTFGAGSRLTVL.

This clonotype has more than one count but fewer than ten. The chain joins TRBV6-5 to TRBJ2-3, with 8 nucleotides matching TRBD2. The germline V gene encodes CDR1 MNHEY and CDR2 SVGAGI. Losses at the gene ends were 2 bases for V and 5 bases for J; bases not matched to a gene: 6. This CDR3 contains 15 residues. The CDR3 loop is CASSYGGRRVDTQYF. CDR3 bases: TGTGCCAGCAGTTACGGCGGGAGGAGGGTAGATACGCAGTATTTT.

There are a few counts of this clonotype. This chain uses TRBV11-2 with TRBJ2-7; D may match TRBD1 or TRBD2 (5 bases each). The V gene's germline CDR1 is SGHAT and CDR2 FQNNGV. V was shortened by 0 bases and J by 6 bases, with 9 bases between the two germline ends. This CDR3 is built from 13 residues. The CDR3 coding sequence is TGTGCCAGCAGCTTAGAATCCGGGGCCGAGCAGTACTTC. It specifies CASSLESGAEQYF.

This clonotype was seen more than once but under ten times. The chain joins TRBV5-1 to TRBJ2-3; tentatively, D is TRBD1 or TRBD2 (5 bases each). The CDR3 has 15 residues. Germline CDR1 and CDR2: SGHRS and YFSETQ. Trimming took off 1 base at V and 2 bases at J, with 11 bases between the two ends. This CDR3 reads CASSLTADNTDTQYF. The CDR3 bases are TGCGCCAGCAGCTTGACAGCGGACAACACAGATACGCAGTATTTT.

The gene calls are TRBV7-9 and TRBJ2-1; D remains unclear. V lost 5 bases, J lost 0 bases, and 8 bases lay in between. Germline lookup yields CDR1 SEHNR and CDR2 FQNEAQ (reference sequence). The CDR3 spans 14 residues. The CDR3 nucleotides are TGTGCCAGCAGCGGGATCTCCTCCTACAATGAGCAGTTCTTC. Amino acids: CASSGISSYNEQFF.

This clonotype was seen at least ten times. This rearrangement joins TRBV12-3 or TRBV12-4 to TRBJ2-3, with D uncertain. The CDR3 extends over 14 amino acids. V was pared by 8 bases and J by 6 bases, with 18 bases between. The CDR3 spells CASLLNRGLDTQYF. The CDR3 nucleotides read TGTGCCAGCCTCTTGAACCGTGGTTTGGATACGCAGTATTTT.

The chain uses TRBV21-1 and TRBJ1-6. TRBV21-1 is assigned pseudogene status. The CDR3 is 14 amino acids. In DNA form, the CDR3 reads TGTGCCAGCAGCAAAGAGATCACGAATTCACCCCTCCACTTT. Translation gives CASSKEITNSPLHF.

The V and J genes are TRBV18 and TRBJ1-1; no clear D. The CDR3 is made up of 16 amino acids. The ends were cut back, 4 bases at V and 0 bases at J, with 15 bases in the middle. Germline V gene lookup returns CDR1 KGHSH and CDR2 LQKENI. The CDR3 region has the DNA TGTGCCAGCTCACAGAGGATAGGCCGGATGAACACTGAAGCTTTCTTT. It translates to CASSQRIGRMNTEAFF.

This clonotype occurred a few times. The chain links TRBV12-3 or TRBV12-4 to TRBJ1-2; D possibly corresponds to TRBD1 (6 bases). The CDR3 contains 13 residues. The V end lost 8 bases, the J end lost 2 bases, and 12 bases lay between the germline ends. CDR3 nucleotides: TGTGCCAGCGGACGCGGACAGAACTATGGCTACACCTTC. Its translation is CASGRGQNYGYTF.

There are a few counts of this clonotype. The chain combines TRBV12-3 or TRBV12-4 with TRBJ2-1, with 7 nucleotides matching TRBD2. The J segment lost 6 bases and the V segment lost 0 bases, leaving 2 bases of the junction unmatched. The CDR3 runs to 14 residues. The CDR3 nucleotides are TGTGCCAGCAGTTTAGCGGGAGGGTTCAATGAGCAGTTCTTC. Protein product: CASSLAGGFNEQFF.

The chain uses TRBV7-9 and TRBJ1-1, with 9 bases fitting TRBD1. Germline V gene lookup returns CDR1 SEHNR and CDR2 FQNEAQ (reference sequence). There are 16 residues in the CDR3. The trim removed 6 bases at V and 3 bases at J, leaving 11 bases unmatched. CDR3 amino acids: CASSTTYRGPDTEAFF. CDR3 DNA sequence: TGTGCCAGCAGTACTACTTACAGGGGGCCGGACACTGAAGCTTTCTTT.

This clonotype was counted between two and nine times. The CDR3 protein is CAINSGIRETQYF. CDR3 DNA: TGTGCCATAAACTCGGGGATTCGAGAGACCCAGTACTTC. V gene TRBV10-3 combines with J gene TRBJ2-5, with a weak D call TRBD2 (5 bases). V dropped 9 bases and J dropped 4 bases, with 15 bases sitting between them. The CDR3 is made up of 13 amino acids. Germline CDR1 and CDR2: ENHRY and SYGVKD.

This clonotype has a count of ten or more. DNA for the CDR3: TGCAGCGTTGCACTCGCTGACACCGGGGAGCTGTTTTTT. It yields the protein CSVALADTGELFF. J is TRBJ2-2 and V is TRBV29-1; no definite D call. The CDR3 is made up of 13 amino acids. Trimming pared 4 bases from V and 3 bases from J, leaving 9 bases between. Germline values: CDR1 SQVTM, CDR2 ANQGSEA.

In its sample, this clonotype was seen a few times. The chain couples TRBV25-1 to TRBJ1-1; D gene unclear. The CDR3 has 14 residues. Per the germline V gene, CDR1 is MGHDK and CDR2 is SYGVNS. Trimming stripped 1 base from V and 5 bases from J, with 11 bases between. In DNA form, the CDR3 reads TGTGCCAGCAGTGAATCTTTGGGTGGGACTGAAGCTTTCTTT. The encoded protein is CASSESLGGTEAFF.

This clonotype was recorded a few times. V is TRBV7-2 and J is TRBJ1-1; D unclear. The CDR3 runs to 15 residues. The germline CDR1 and CDR2 sequences are SGHTA and FQGNSA. V gave up 5 bases and J gave up 0 bases, with 13 bases separating them. For the CDR3, the DNA is TGTGCCAGCAGCGCCGGAGGAGGGATGAACACTGAAGCTTTCTTT. Translated, it gives CASSAGGGMNTEAFF.

V and J are TRBV7-6 and TRBJ2-2; 7 nucleotides line up with TRBD1. V lost 3 bases to trimming and J lost 6 bases; unmatched junction nucleotides: 4. The CDR3 runs to 14 residues. The germline V gene encodes CDR1 SGHVS and CDR2 FNYEAQ. In nucleotides, the CDR3 is TGTGCCAGCAGCTTTCACAGGGGAGCCGGGGAGCTGTTTTTT. Protein: CASSFHRGAGELFF.

The J gene is TRBJ2-1, the V gene TRBV20-1, with D perhaps given as TRBD1 or TRBD2 (6 bases each). The CDR3 consists of 16 residues. V was shortened by 6 bases and J by 0 bases, with 18 bases between the two germline ends. The V gene's germline CDR1 is DFQATT and CDR2 SNEGSKA (reference sequence). CDR3 region: CSAPRGVRRSYNEQFF. The CDR3 bases are TGCAGTGCCCCGAGGGGGGTGAGACGCTCCTACAATGAGCAGTTCTTC.

The chain uses TRBV7-6 and TRBJ1-4; a weak D match, TRBD1 (6 bases). The length of the CDR3 is 16 residues. The ends were cut back, 5 bases at V and 0 bases at J, with 13 bases in the middle. Per the germline V gene, CDR1 is SGHVS and CDR2 is FNYEAQ. The CDR3 DNA reads as TGTGCCAGCAGCCATTTACAGGGCGCAACTAATGAAAAACTGTTTTTT. Translation: CASSHLQGATNEKLFF. Combining the CDR3 with reference TRBV7-6 and TRBJ1-4 gives the whole variable domain GAGVSQSPRYKVTKRGQDVALRCDPISGHVSLYWYRQALGQGPEFLTYFNYEAQQDKSGLPNDRFSAERPEGSISTLTIQRTEQRDSAMYRCASSHLQGATNEKLFFGSGTQLSVL.

This clonotype was found a few times. This chain links TRBV12-3 or TRBV12-4 with TRBJ1-5; D is unclear. V gave up 1 base and J gave up 9 bases, with 10 bases separating them. The CDR3 consists of 13 residues. The CDR3 protein is CASSLEGFGPQHF. CDR3 nucleotide sequence: TGTGCCAGCAGTTTAGAGGGATTTGGGCCCCAGCATTTT.

This clonotype was seen repeatedly, ten times or more. The chain joins TRBV12-3 or TRBV12-4 to TRBJ1-5; D unclear. V was pared by 3 bases and J by 0 bases, with 9 bases between. The CDR3 spans 15 residues. The CDR3 here is CASSLQKYSNQPQHF. The CDR3 DNA reads TGTGCCAGCAGTTTGCAGAAGTATAGCAATCAGCCCCAGCATTTT.

The table lists this clonotype with a few counts. This chain links TRBV6-6 with TRBJ1-1, with 7 nucleotides matching TRBD1. The CDR3 loop spans 15 amino acids. The germline gives CDR1 MNHNY, CDR2 SVGAGI (reference sequence). The trim removed 0 bases at V and 4 bases at J, leaving 5 bases unmatched. For the CDR3, the DNA is TGTGCCAGCAGTTACTCATGGGACAGCCCCACTGAAGCTTTCTTT. Translated, it gives CASSYSWDSPTEAFF.

The chain is built from TRBV5-1 and TRBJ2-6, with D maybe TRBD1 (5 bases). Germline values: CDR1 SGHRS, CDR2 YFSETQ. Trimming stripped 5 bases from V and 2 bases from J, with 17 bases between. There are 17 residues in the CDR3. The CDR3 sequence: CASSQGVQGAGANVLTF. The CDR3 DNA is TGCGCCAGCAGTCAGGGTGTACAAGGGGCTGGGGCCAACGTCCTGACTTTC.

The rearrangement links TRBV6-2 or TRBV6-3 to TRBJ1-1; D remains unclear. The germline CDR1 and CDR2 sequences are MNHEY and SVGEGT. The CDR3 length is 15 residues. V was shortened by 0 bases and J by 0 bases, with 8 bases between the two germline ends. The CDR3 nucleotides are TGTGCCAGCAGTTACTCGACGTATATGAACACTGAAGCTTTCTTT. Protein product: CASSYSTYMNTEAFF.

The chain is built from TRBV5-4 and TRBJ2-1; 10 nucleotides agree with TRBD2. The V segment lost 5 bases and the J segment 3 bases; nucleotides outside the gene matches: 5. The CDR3 length is 15 residues. Germline V gene sequence: CDR1 SGHNT, CDR2 YYREEE (reference sequence). The CDR3 DNA reads as TGTGCCAGCAGGCTAACTAGCGGGGACTACAATGAGCAGTTCTTC. Translation gives CASRLTSGDYNEQFF.

This clonotype occurred many times. The V gene is TRBV12-3 or TRBV12-4, the J gene TRBJ2-3; 12 bases match TRBD2. The CDR3 is 14 amino acids. V gave up 5 bases and J gave up 6 bases; unmatched junction bases: 3. The CDR3 spells CASSLGLAGDTQYF. The CDR3 bases are TGTGCCAGCAGTCTAGGACTAGCGGGGGATACGCAGTATTTT.

The rearrangement links TRBV5-1 to TRBJ2-3; 11 bases match TRBD2. The V segment lost 0 bases and the J segment 0 bases; nucleotides outside the gene matches: 9. This CDR3 comprises 19 residues. The V gene's germline CDR1 is SGHRS and CDR2 YFSETQ. The CDR3 nucleotides read TGCGCCAGCAGCTTGGACTCCGGGACTAGCGGAGCTAGCACAGATACGCAGTATTTT. It encodes CASSLDSGTSGASTDTQYF.

The CDR3 sequence is CASSLSGVEQFF. The DNA of the CDR3 is TGTGCCAGCAGCTTAAGCGGGGTTGAGCAGTTCTTC. The rearrangement joins TRBV7-3 to TRBJ2-1; weak D call: TRBD2 (6 bases). CDR3 length: 12 amino acids. Per germline, CDR1 SGHTA and CDR2 FQGTGA. V dropped 1 base and J dropped 9 bases, with 7 bases sitting between them.